This entry concerns a single T cell receptor beta chain. The CDR3 extends over 11 amino acids. CDR1 is SGHAT and CDR2 is FQNNGV in the germline V gene. The ends were cut back, 0 bases at V and 10 bases at J, with 6 bases in the middle. The sample originates from a study of control samples from healthy donors and cancer patients. The assay was immunoSEQ multiplex PCR, and TCRdb's table has in-frame clones only and misses some. The data contain 15,000 to 20,000 clones, roughly 86% of them seen just once; the ten biggest clones take up 9.5% to 13%. The source is a woman in her 70s with colorectal cancer. V and J are TRBV11-2 and TRBJ2-5; possibly TRBD1 for D (5 bases). Specimen: PBMCs. The CDR3, as DNA: TGTGCCAGCAGCTTAGAAAGGGGCCAGTACTTC. The encoded protein is CASSLERGQYF.